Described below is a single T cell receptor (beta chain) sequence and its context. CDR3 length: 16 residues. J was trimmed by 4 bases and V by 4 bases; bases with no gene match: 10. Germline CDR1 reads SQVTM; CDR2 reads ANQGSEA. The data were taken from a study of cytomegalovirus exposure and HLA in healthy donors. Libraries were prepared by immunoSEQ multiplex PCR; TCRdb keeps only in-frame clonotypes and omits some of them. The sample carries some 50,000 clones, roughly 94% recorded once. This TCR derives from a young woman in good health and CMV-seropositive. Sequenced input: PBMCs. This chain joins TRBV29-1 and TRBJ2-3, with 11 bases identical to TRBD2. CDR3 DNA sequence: TGCAGCGTTGCGGGACTAACTAGCGGGAGTTCAGATACGCAGTATTTT. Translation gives CSVAGLTSGSSDTQYF.